Below, 27 T cell receptor beta chains from the same sample are listed, as sequenced in a study of monozygotic twins with inflammatory bowel disease. TCRdb re-called the 5' RACE reads; every CDR3 protein appears as one record, without DNA. There are approximately 160,000 distinct CDR3 sequences in the sample, with 2.5% to 3% held by the top ten. Material for sequencing was blood. These receptors came from a human donor with ulcerative colitis or Crohn's disease, or a healthy co-twin of an affected twin (not recorded which).

The chain combines TRBV25-1 with TRBJ1-3; TCRdb proposes TRBD1, but this gene call is untestable without DNA. Germline CDR1 is MGHDK and CDR2 is SYGVNS. The CDR3 is 14 amino acids. This CDR3 reads CASSEKTVGNTIYF.

The chain combines TRBV7-8 with TRBJ1-2; the D gene TCRdb calls, TRBD1, cannot be checked with no DNA. The V gene's germline CDR1 is SGHVS and CDR2 FQNEAQ. The CDR3 totals 16 residues. The CDR3 sequence is CASSLEDRAGFYGYTF.

This rearrangement joins TRBV20-1 to TRBJ2-7. CDR3 length: 12 residues. Germline V gene lookup returns CDR1 DFQATT and CDR2 SNEGSKA (reference sequence). The CDR3 loop is CSASETLYEQYF.

The genes are TRBV5-6 and TRBJ2-2; the TRBD2 assignment by TCRdb is unverifiable without DNA. Germline CDR1 reads SGHDT; CDR2 reads YYEEEE. The length of the CDR3 is 17 residues. CDR3: CASSLGLADGNTGELFF.

The gene calls are TRBV21-1 and TRBJ1-5; checking the TCRdb D call of TRBD1 is not possible without DNA. TRBV21-1 is a listed pseudogene. This CDR3 has 16 residues. CDR3 sequence: CASSRWGAYSNQPQHF.

V gene TRBV5-1 combines with J gene TRBJ2-5; TCRdb calls TRBD1, which cannot be checked without DNA. Germline CDR1 and CDR2: SGHRS and YFSETQ. The CDR3 runs 13 residues. The chain's CDR3 is CASSLGTPGAQYF.

The chain has TRBV12-3 or TRBV12-4 and TRBJ2-7. CDR3 length equals 13 residues. CDR3 protein: CASSLGSTYEQYF.

This rearrangement joins TRBV12-3 or TRBV12-4 to TRBJ2-1; TCRdb outputs TRBD2, but without DNA this stays unchecked. CDR3 length: 17 residues. CDR3 sequence: CASRVGTSGNSYNEQFF.

The chain links TRBV5-1 to TRBJ2-3; the D call from TCRdb, TRBD2, cannot be confirmed without DNA. CDR1 and CDR2 (germline): SGHRS, YFSETQ. The CDR3 extends over 17 amino acids. CDR3 amino acids: CASSYLTSGGSTDTQYF.

This chain connects TRBV27 to TRBJ2-7; TCRdb picks TRBD2, but there is no DNA to check that call. This CDR3 has 16 amino acids. CDR1 MNHEY and CDR2 SMNVEV come from the germline V gene (reference sequence). The CDR3 protein is CASSSTRGSYSYEQYF.

This CDR3 reads CASSEGQRGYTF. The chain couples TRBV25-1 to TRBJ1-2; TCRdb's D gene call, TRBD1, goes unchecked for lack of DNA. The CDR3 consists of 12 residues. Germline CDR1 reads MGHDK; CDR2 reads SYGVNS.

V usage is TRBV19 and J usage is TRBJ1-3. The CDR3 runs to 12 residues. In germline, CDR1 is LNHDA, CDR2 SQIVND (reference sequence). The CDR3 region is CASSIRGNTIYF.

This chain links TRBV28 with TRBJ2-3; TCRdb picks TRBD2, but there is no DNA to check that call. The CDR3 loop spans 19 amino acids. CDR1 and CDR2 (germline): MDHEN, SYDVKM. The CDR3 loop is CASSRISGRARGSTDTQYF.

The chain is built from TRBV5-5 and TRBJ2-7; TCRdb gives TRBD2 as the D gene, but with no DNA this cannot be confirmed. CDR1 SGHKS and CDR2 YYEKEE come from the germline V gene (reference sequence). There are 15 residues in the CDR3. Here the CDR3 reads CASSPLRESSYEQYF.

This chain joins TRBV29-1 and TRBJ2-5; TCRdb's D gene call, TRBD1, goes unchecked for lack of DNA. Germline V lookup: CDR1 SQVTM, CDR2 ANQGSEA. This CDR3 is built from 13 residues. CDR3 region: CSVGYTGKETQYF.

This chain connects TRBV7-2 to TRBJ1-6; the D call of TRBD1 rests on TCRdb alone, since no DNA is present to check it. The CDR3 consists of 15 residues. From germline, CDR1 is SGHTA and CDR2 FQGNSA. The CDR3 loop is CASSTGTRYNSPLHF. Complete variable domain (other parts from reference TRBV7-2 and TRBJ1-6): GAGVSQSPSNKVTEKGKDVELRCDPISGHTALYWYRQSLGQGLEFLIYFQGNSAPDKSGLPSDRFSAERTGGSVSTLTIQRTQQEDSAVYLCASSTGTRYNSPLHFGNGTRLTVT.

This chain links TRBV12-3 or TRBV12-4 with TRBJ2-7; TCRdb designates TRBD1, a call that cannot be tested without DNA. The CDR3 is 16 amino acids. CDR3: CASSLLGQVVSYEQYF.

The V and J genes are TRBV5-1 and TRBJ2-7; TCRdb gives TRBD1 as the D gene, but with no DNA this cannot be confirmed. Per the germline V gene, CDR1 is SGHRS and CDR2 is YFSETQ. This CDR3 spans 16 amino acids. CDR3 region: CASSLVTGTGLDEQYF.

This chain connects TRBV12-3 or TRBV12-4 to TRBJ2-7; TCRdb lists TRBD1, though no DNA is available to test this call. The CDR3 totals 14 residues. The CDR3 here is CASSKRQGEYEQYF.

The chain carries TRBV28 and TRBJ2-7; as DNA is missing, the TRBD1 call by TCRdb cannot be tested. The CDR3 sequence is 16 residues long. Looked up from germline, CDR1 is MDHEN and CDR2 is SYDVKM. CDR3 sequence reads: CASSLLGTGVSYEQYF.

V and J are TRBV15 and TRBJ1-4; TCRdb designates TRBD1, a call that cannot be tested without DNA. The germline gives CDR1 LNHNV, CDR2 YYDKDF (reference sequence). There are 16 residues in the CDR3. The CDR3 spells CATSREQGSRNEKLFF.

This chain links TRBV21-1 with TRBJ2-5. TRBV21-1 is annotated as a pseudogene. The CDR3 consists of 14 residues. CDR3 loop: CASSNNGVKETQYF.

V gene TRBV27 combines with J gene TRBJ2-2. CDR3 length: 11 amino acids. Germline values: CDR1 MNHEY, CDR2 SMNVEV (reference sequence). The CDR3 loop is CASGRRGELFF.

The genes are TRBV7-9 and TRBJ2-1; the D gene TCRdb calls, TRBD2, cannot be checked with no DNA. CDR3 length equals 14 residues. The germline V gene has CDR1 SEHNR and CDR2 FQNEAQ (reference sequence). The CDR3 here is CASSPGPGYNEQFF. Together with reference TRBV7-9 and TRBJ2-1, the CDR3 gives the full variable domain: DTGVSQNPRHKITKRGQNVTFRCDPISEHNRLYWYRQTLGQGPEFLTYFQNEAQLEKSRLLSDRFSAERPKGSFSTLEIQRTEQGDSAMYLCASSPGPGYNEQFFGPGTRLTVL.

V gene TRBV18 combines with J gene TRBJ2-7; TCRdb names TRBD2, which stays unverified in the absence of DNA. The germline V gene has CDR1 KGHSH and CDR2 LQKENI. This CDR3 has 16 residues. The CDR3 region is CASSLRTSGSSYEQYF. Combining the CDR3 with reference TRBV18 and TRBJ2-7 gives the whole variable domain NAGVMQNPRHLVRRRGQEARLRCSPMKGHSHVYWYRQLPEEGLKFMVYLQKENIIDESGMPKERFSAEFPKEGPSILRIQQVVRGDSAAYFCASSLRTSGSSYEQYFGPGTRLTVT.

The J gene is TRBJ1-2, the V gene TRBV4-1. The CDR3 has 14 amino acids. Germline lookup yields CDR1 MGHRA and CDR2 YSYEKL. Here the CDR3 reads CASSRLPGDRGYTF.

The rearrangement uses TRBV6-2 or TRBV6-3 and TRBJ2-3. Germline V gives CDR1 MNHEY, CDR2 SVGEGT. The CDR3 contains 12 residues. This chain's CDR3 is CASSYAADTQYF.